This is a list of T cell receptor beta chains from one sample in a study of T cell responses to AZD1222 COVID-19 vaccine. Data came from immunoSEQ multiplex PCR; TCRdb stores just in-frame clones and leaves some out. This table has more than 140,000 clones, 88% appearing once. This sample comprised peripheral blood, obtained on day 0 of AZD1222 vaccination. The origin of the receptors is an adult in good health. The CDR3 runs from the conserved cysteine through the conserved F or W. A D gene is named only where the DNA matches it firmly. Some rows mark clone size as missing; the rest say once, few, many or name a class of expanded clone.

j_call v_call cdr3_length clone_size d_call cdr3_nt cdr3_aa
TRBJ2-4 TRBV7-2 14 once - TGTGCCAGCAGCTTATGGGGGCCTGGAAACATTCAGTACTTC CASSLWGPGNIQYF
TRBJ1-1 TRBV5-4 15 - TRBD1 TGTGCCAGCAGCCTAGGGGGGACAGGAGGCACTGAAGCTTTCTTT CASSLGGTGGTEAFF
TRBJ2-7 TRBV9 13 once - TGTGCCAGCAGCGAACAGTTTACTGGGGAGCAGTACTTC CASSEQFTGEQYF
TRBJ2-7 TRBV30 11 once - TGTGCCTGGAGGCCCGGGACCGATCTGTACTTC CAWRPGTDLYF
TRBJ1-6 TRBV25-1 13 - - TGTGCCAGCAGTGGATCTGGCGATTCACCCCTCCACTTT CASSGSGDSPLHF
TRBJ1-2 TRBV5-1 15 - - TGCGCCAGCAGCTTGGCCGCGGGACCGAACTATGGCTACACCTTC CASSLAAGPNYGYTF
TRBJ1-1 TRBV7-3 13 - - TGTGCCAGCAGCTTGAGACAGGACACTGAAGCTTTCTTT CASSLRQDTEAFF
TRBJ2-2 TRBV30 14 - - TGTGCCTGGAGTGTACTGGACTACGCCGGGGAGCTGTTTTTT CAWSVLDYAGELFF
TRBJ1-1 TRBV19 14 - - TGTGCCAGTTTGGAACATCCGTTGAACACTGAAGCTTTCTTT CASLEHPLNTEAFF
TRBJ1-4 TRBV7-9 14 once - TGTGCCAGCAGTTTCTATTCAACTAATGAAAAACTGTTTTTT CASSFYSTNEKLFF
TRBJ1-5 TRBV27 13 - - TGTGCCAGCAGTTTTGGGGTCAATCAGCCCCAGCATTTT CASSFGVNQPQHF
TRBJ2-7 TRBV5-8 13 - - TGTGCCAGCAGCTTGAGGGGGATCTACGAGCAGTACTTC CASSLRGIYEQYF
TRBJ2-5 TRBV7-9 10 - - TGTGCCGTCCGGGAGGAGACCCAGTACTTC CAVREETQYF
TRBJ2-3 TRBV5-1 17 once TRBD2 TGCGCCAGCAGCTCCCGCGTAGCGGGAGGACTTACAGATACGCAGTATTTT CASSSRVAGGLTDTQYF
TRBJ1-1 TRBV9 14 - - TGTGCCAGCAGCGCCGGGACTTTGAACACTGAAGCTTTCTTT CASSAGTLNTEAFF
TRBJ2-2 TRBV3-1/TRBV3-2 17 - TRBD2 TGTGCCAGCAGCCAAGGGGTCGGGAGGCATGATACCGGGGAGCTGTTTTTT CASSQGVGRHDTGELFF
TRBJ2-7 TRBV10-3 18 few - TGTGCCATCAGTGTGGGTGGGGCCGGTCAGGGATTTTTTGGCGAGCAGTACTTC CAISVGGAGQGFFGEQYF
TRBJ2-3 TRBV29-1 15 - - TGCAGCGTTGAAGATCGGACGGTTAGCACAGATACGCAGTATTTT CSVEDRTVSTDTQYF
TRBJ1-2 TRBV28 15 few - TGTGCCAGCAGTCTACCGGGATCCGGTCACTATGGCTACACCTTC CASSLPGSGHYGYTF
TRBJ1-1 TRBV30 14 - - TGTGCCTGGAGTGTACCGTGGGGAAATGCTGAAGCTTTCTTT CAWSVPWGNAEAFF
TRBJ1-5 TRBV6-5 13 - - TGTGCCAGCAGACAGGGTTTTACTCAGCCCCAGCATTTT CASRQGFTQPQHF
TRBJ1-4 TRBV19 14 few - TGTGCCAGTCGAGTGGCAGGGAAGGGTGAAAAACTGTTTTTT CASRVAGKGEKLFF
TRBJ1-3 TRBV5-4 13 - - TGTGCCAGCAGGCCAATGACTGGAAACACCATATATTTT CASRPMTGNTIYF
TRBJ1-1 TRBV5-6 14 - - TGTGCCAGCAGCCGGGGATACACGAACACTGAAGCTTTCTTT CASSRGYTNTEAFF
TRBJ2-3 TRBV19 15 - TRBD2 TGTGCCAGTAAGGGTCGGGGACTAGATCGGGATACGCAGTATTTT CASKGRGLDRDTQYF
TRBJ1-6 TRBV11-3 17 - TRBD1 TGTGCCAGCAGTCGAACCGGGACAGGGATCTACGGTTCACCCCTCCACTTT CASSRTGTGIYGSPLHF
TRBJ1-4 TRBV5-8 15 - - TGTGCCAGCACCGGCGGGAACAGGGTTGGAGAAAAACTGTTTTTT CASTGGNRVGEKLFF
TRBJ1-1 TRBV29-1 15 once - TGCAGCGTTGAAGCCGGATGGGGGGCAGGAACTGAAGCTTTCTTT CSVEAGWGAGTEAFF
TRBJ2-7 TRBV11-3 14 - TRBD1 TGTGCCAGCAGCCGCCCCGGGACAGCCTACGAGCAGTACTTC CASSRPGTAYEQYF
TRBJ2-1 TRBV14 11 - - TGTGCCAGCAGCCAGTTCAATGAGCAGTTCTTC CASSQFNEQFF
TRBJ1-2 TRBV30 14 - - TGTGCCTGGAGTGTAGGCGGTCCCTTCTATGGCTACACCTTC CAWSVGGPFYGYTF